This T cell receptor beta chain comes out of a study of breast tumors, draining lymph nodes, adjacent tissues. Study outcomes and limitations: Compared with basal-like, luminal-like tumors shared significantly more repertoire with nontumor tissue. The lymph node origin of tumor T cells was framed as consistent with a hypothesis, not demonstrated. Data fit most tumor T cells coming from lymph node, expanding in tumor. Tumors had less TCR diversity than lymph nodes, more than nontumor tissue.

The CDR3 has 12 amino acids. Between the trimmed V and J ends, which lost 1 base and 5 bases, there was a span of 6 bases. The germline V gene has CDR1 LNHNV and CDR2 YYDKDF (reference sequence). Details on this clonotype: Its specificity is not known.

TCRdb reprocessed the multiplex PCR reads with MiXCR, giving one entry per CDR3 protein. The sample holds about 180,000 distinct CDR3 sequences, around a third seen once. Breast cancer patients provided tissue from their axillary draining lymph nodes. This TCR was sampled from a female donor with breast cancer. Some clones in this sample may be carry-over from other donors' samples. Source material: axillary lymph node tissue. The chain links TRBV15 to TRBJ2-7; D not resolved. The CDR3 loop is CATSRGWDEQYF. The CDR3 DNA reads as TGTGCCACCAGCAGAGGCTGGGACGAGCAGTACTTC.